The 25 T cell receptor beta chains presented below share a single source sample, sequenced in a study of CD8 T cells in Susac syndrome. With random hexamers, reverse transcription was performed on about 0.5 to 1 ug of RNA. TCRdb used MiXCR to reprocess the immunoSEQ multiplex PCR reads, holding one entry per CDR3 protein. The data contain around 230,000 distinct CDR3 sequences, 90% to 96% of them seen just once; the ten biggest clones take up approximately 0.1%. Sequenced: CD4+ T cells from PBMCs. The receptors were gathered from a human donor with Susac syndrome.

This chain joins TRBV7-3 and TRBJ2-1; TRBD2 is a possible D gene (5 bases). V was cut by 3 bases and J by 12 bases, with 12 bases left in between. The CDR3 loop spans 12 amino acids. Germline CDR1 is SGHTA and CDR2 is FQGTGA. The CDR3 DNA reads as TGTGCCAGCAGCTTGGACTCGTTCGGGCAGTTCTTC. This codes for CASSLDSFGQFF. Complete variable domain (other parts from reference TRBV7-3 and TRBJ2-1): GAGVSQTPSNKVTEKGKYVELRCDPISGHTALYWYRQSLGQGPEFLIYFQGTGAADDSGLPNDRFFAVRPEGSVSTLKIQRTERGDSAVYLCASSLDSFGQFFGPGTRLTVL.

The chain recombines TRBV28 with TRBJ1-4; maybe TRBD1 (5 bases). Germline lookup yields CDR1 MDHEN and CDR2 SYDVKM. The germline V and J ends were trimmed by 3 bases and 8 bases, with 19 bases remaining between them. The CDR3 has 16 amino acids. The CDR3 coding sequence is TGTGCCAGCAGTTTCCCCATGGGACGGGCCGGAGAAAAACTGTTTTTT. Its translation is CASSFPMGRAGEKLFF.

This chain uses TRBV2 with TRBJ2-1; D is unclear. Germline V lookup: CDR1 SNHLY, CDR2 FYNNEI. V was shortened by 7 bases and J by 2 bases, with 9 bases between the two germline ends. This CDR3 comprises 13 residues. CDR3 sequence (DNA): TGTGCCAGCATGGGCGGTCCCTACAATGAGCAGTTCTTC. This codes for CASMGGPYNEQFF.

The chain carries TRBV20-1 and TRBJ2-5, with 8 bases lining up with TRBD1. Losses at the gene ends were 3 bases for V and 5 bases for J; bases not matched to a gene: 5. The V gene's germline CDR1 is DFQATT and CDR2 SNEGSKA (reference sequence). The CDR3 runs to 13 residues. CDR3: CSASLRTGETQYF. The DNA for the CDR3 is TGCAGTGCTAGTTTACGGACAGGGGAGACCCAGTACTTC.

This chain links TRBV4-2 with TRBJ1-2; D call uncertain. The V end was cut by 0 bases, the J end by 6 bases, with 8 bases between. Germline CDR1 LGHNA, CDR2 YNFKEQ. This CDR3 contains 13 residues. The CDR3 is CASSQEDPNGYTF. As DNA, the CDR3 is TGTGCCAGCAGCCAAGAGGACCCTAATGGCTACACCTTC.

The V call is TRBV3-1, the J call TRBJ2-7; the D is unclear. V gave up 2 bases and J gave up 1 base, with 6 bases separating them. The V gene's germline CDR1 is LGHDT and CDR2 YNNKEL (reference sequence). The CDR3 extends over 13 amino acids. CDR3 sequence reads: CASSQMVSYEQYF. The CDR3 DNA reads TGTGCCAGCAGCCAAATGGTATCCTACGAGCAGTACTTC.

This chain connects TRBV15 to TRBJ2-5; 8 bases agree with TRBD1. The CDR3 extends over 16 amino acids. The V segment lost 1 base and the J segment 5 bases; nucleotides outside the gene matches: 9. Per the germline V gene, CDR1 is LNHNV and CDR2 is YYDKDF (reference sequence). The CDR3 bases are TGTGCCACCAGCAGAGCGTCCAGGGGGCTGGAGGAGACCCAGTACTTC. It encodes CATSRASRGLEETQYF.

The genes are TRBV28 and TRBJ1-2, with 9 bases aligning to TRBD1. V lost 1 base to trimming and J lost 2 bases; unmatched junction nucleotides: 8. Germline CDR1 and CDR2: MDHEN and SYDVKM. This CDR3 comprises 17 residues. CDR3: CASSLSDRGRQNYGYTF. The CDR3 coding sequence is TGTGCCAGCAGTTTATCGGACAGGGGCCGTCAAAACTATGGCTACACCTTC.

The V gene is TRBV2, the J gene TRBJ2-7; no reliable D call. V lost 8 bases, J lost 3 bases, and 11 bases lay in between. CDR1 SNHLY and CDR2 FYNNEI come from the germline V gene. The CDR3 is made up of 12 amino acids. The CDR3 reads CASGKLVYEQYF. CDR3 DNA: TGTGCCAGCGGTAAATTGGTCTACGAGCAGTACTTC.

The rearrangement uses TRBV28 and TRBJ1-1; 12 nucleotides agree with TRBD1. The CDR3 has 15 amino acids. J was trimmed by 9 bases and V by 9 bases; bases with no gene match: 14. Germline V gives CDR1 MDHEN, CDR2 SYDVKM. CDR3 sequence: CASNRDRGLSPKAFF. Written as DNA, the CDR3 is TGTGCCAGTAACCGGGACAGGGGGCTATCTCCCAAAGCTTTCTTT.

Only one count was recorded for this clonotype. V and J are TRBV29-1 and TRBJ2-3; D possibly matches TRBD1 or TRBD2 (5 bases each). Trimming stripped 2 bases from V and 6 bases from J, with 6 bases between. The length of the CDR3 is 11 residues. Germline CDR1 reads SQVTM; CDR2 reads ANQGSEA. Here the CDR3 DNA reads TGCAGCGTTGAATGGGGGGATACGCAGTATTTT. Protein: CSVEWGDTQYF.

The chain uses TRBV7-3 and TRBJ2-3; D perhaps matches TRBD1 (5 bases). V dropped 2 bases and J dropped 2 bases, with 8 bases sitting between them. The germline CDR1 and CDR2 sequences are SGHTA and FQGTGA. This CDR3 is built from 14 residues. The CDR3 nucleotides are TGTGCCAGCAGCTTATACAGGAACACAGATACGCAGTATTTT. Amino acids: CASSLYRNTDTQYF.

The V call is TRBV15, the J call TRBJ2-2; a possible D gene is TRBD2 (6 bases). The ends were cut back, 3 bases at V and 6 bases at J, with 11 bases in the middle. CDR1 and CDR2 from the germline V gene are LNHNV and YYDKDF (reference sequence). The CDR3 consists of 14 residues. CDR3: CATSRSRGSGELFF. For the CDR3, the DNA is TGTGCCACCAGCAGGTCTCGGGGGTCCGGGGAGCTGTTTTTT.

This clonotype came up once. V gene TRBV25-1 combines with J gene TRBJ1-2, with D unresolved. This CDR3 has 13 residues. Germline V gene data show CDR1 as MGHDK and CDR2 as SYGVNS. The ends were cut back, 5 bases at V and 3 bases at J, with 10 bases in the middle. The CDR3 spells CASSPGFDYGYTF. For the CDR3, the DNA is TGTGCCAGCAGTCCCGGGTTTGACTATGGCTACACCTTC.

The rearrangement links TRBV20-1 to TRBJ1-5; D remains unclear. V was trimmed by 7 bases and J by 5 bases, leaving 12 bases between them. There are 12 residues in the CDR3. The germline CDR1 and CDR2 sequences are DFQATT and SNEGSKA (reference sequence). The CDR3 here is CSVRRKDQPQHF. The CDR3 DNA reads as TGCAGTGTAAGACGGAAAGATCAGCCCCAGCATTTT.

The chain recombines TRBV20-1 with TRBJ2-1; 10 bases align to TRBD2. Germline loops: CDR1 DFQATT, CDR2 SNEGSKA (reference sequence). The CDR3 sequence is 16 residues long. J lost 8 bases, V lost 0 bases, and 10 bases had no gene match. The DNA for the CDR3 is TGCAGTGCTAGAGATAATGCAGGGCTAGCGGGAGATGAGCAGTTCTTC. Translating it yields CSARDNAGLAGDEQFF.

The chain recombines TRBV9 with TRBJ1-1; 7 bases line up with TRBD1. The V segment lost 0 bases and the J segment 1 base; nucleotides outside the gene matches: 6. The CDR3 sequence is 16 residues long. Germline V gene sequence: CDR1 SGDLS, CDR2 YYNGEE. CDR3 sequence: CASSVVGGGANTEAFF. Written as DNA, the CDR3 is TGTGCCAGCAGCGTAGTTGGAGGGGGCGCGAACACTGAAGCTTTCTTT.

J is TRBJ1-4 and V is TRBV18; 7 bases fit TRBD1. This CDR3 has 15 residues. Germline-derived CDR1 and CDR2 are KGHSH and LQKENI. The trim removed 1 base at V and 7 bases at J, leaving 6 bases unmatched. The CDR3 DNA reads TGTGCCAGCTCACCACGCGGCAGGGACAGTGAAAAACTGTTTTTT. Residues: CASSPRGRDSEKLFF.

The rearrangement uses TRBV20-1 and TRBJ1-5, with 10 bases lining up with TRBD1. In germline, CDR1 is DFQATT, CDR2 SNEGSKA (reference sequence). This CDR3 has 16 residues. The V segment lost 3 bases and the J segment 7 bases; nucleotides outside the gene matches: 12. The CDR3 loop reads CSASKRGTGVGQPQHF. The CDR3 coding sequence is TGCAGTGCTAGTAAAAGGGGGACAGGGGTTGGACAGCCCCAGCATTTT.

The J gene is TRBJ1-2, the V gene TRBV12-3 or TRBV12-4; 9 bases agree with TRBD1. This CDR3 is built from 15 residues. V shed 4 bases, J shed 4 bases, and the junction held 7 bases outside the gene matches. CDR3 bases: TGTGCCAGCAGTTACTACGGACAGGGGAGCTATGGCTACACCTTC. It encodes CASSYYGQGSYGYTF.

This rearrangement joins TRBV7-8 to TRBJ2-7, with 11 positions matching TRBD2. Germline assignment: CDR1 SGHVS and CDR2 FQNEAQ. The CDR3 length is 16 residues. V shed 4 bases, J shed 2 bases, and the junction held 7 bases outside the gene matches. The CDR3 DNA reads TGTGCCAGCAGCTACTCCTTGACTAGCGGGGCCTACGAGCAGTACTTC. Translation: CASSYSLTSGAYEQYF.

The rearrangement joins TRBV27 to TRBJ2-5, with D unclear. V was trimmed by 4 bases and J by 0 bases, leaving 9 bases between them. The CDR3 runs 14 residues. Germline V gene lookup returns CDR1 MNHEY and CDR2 SMNVEV (reference sequence). The CDR3 nucleotides are TGTGCCAGCAGTTCCCCTCCCAACCAAGAGACCCAGTACTTC. Translation: CASSSPPNQETQYF.

The chain uses TRBV4-1 and TRBJ2-1; 10 nucleotides match TRBD2. Germline V gene data show CDR1 as MGHRA and CDR2 as YSYEKL. After removal of 4 bases from V and 6 bases from J, the junction contained 9 bases not matched to a gene. The CDR3 extends over 16 amino acids. CDR3 nucleotide sequence: TGCGCCAGCAGCCGAGAACTAGCGGGAATGGTCAATGAGCAGTTCTTC. It translates to CASSRELAGMVNEQFF.

The chain uses TRBV20-1 and TRBJ2-1; D may be TRBD1 (5 bases). The germline V gene encodes CDR1 DFQATT and CDR2 SNEGSKA (reference sequence). With 0 bases removed from V and 8 bases from J, the gap between germline ends came to 8 bases. The CDR3 is made up of 12 amino acids. The DNA of the CDR3 is TGCAGTGCTAGAGAGACAGTGCATGAGCAGTTCTTC. The encoded protein is CSARETVHEQFF.

The V gene is TRBV25-1, the J gene TRBJ2-1; D possibly corresponds to TRBD1 (5 bases). Germline assignment: CDR1 MGHDK and CDR2 SYGVNS. The V end lost 1 base, the J end lost 0 bases, and 7 bases lay between the germline ends. This CDR3 has 15 amino acids. The CDR3 region has the DNA TGTGCCAGCAGTGAATTAGGGGCCTCCTACAATGAGCAGTTCTTC. It translates to CASSELGASYNEQFF.